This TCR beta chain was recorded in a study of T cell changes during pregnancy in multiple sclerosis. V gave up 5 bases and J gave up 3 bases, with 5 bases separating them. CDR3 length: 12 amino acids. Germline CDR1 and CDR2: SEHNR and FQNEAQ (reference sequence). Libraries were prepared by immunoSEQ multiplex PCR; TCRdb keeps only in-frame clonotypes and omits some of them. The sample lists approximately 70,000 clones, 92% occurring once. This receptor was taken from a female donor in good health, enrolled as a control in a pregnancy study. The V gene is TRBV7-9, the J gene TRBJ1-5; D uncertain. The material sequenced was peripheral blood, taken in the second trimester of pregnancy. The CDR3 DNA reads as TGTGCCAGCAGCCAGAACAATCAGCCCCAGCATTTT. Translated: CASSQNNQPQHF.